The 18 T cell receptor beta chains below all came from one sample that was sequenced in a study of blood T cell repertoires in COVID-19. The repertoire was sequenced with immunoSEQ multiplex PCR; TCRdb's copy has only in-frame clones and lacks some. The sample lists approximately 210,000 clones; 75% to 90% were seen once. What was sequenced was peripheral blood. These receptors were collected from a human donor in a cohort sampled during active COVID-19.

The chain is built from TRBV6-5 and TRBJ2-5; 8 nucleotides align to TRBD1. Trimming cost V 6 bases and J 5 bases; bases outside gene matches: 8. This CDR3 has 14 residues. Germline CDR1 is MNHEY and CDR2 is SVGAGI. CDR3 in DNA: TGTGCCAGCAGAGGCAGGGGGCTTGTCGAGACCCAGTACTTC. It specifies CASRGRGLVETQYF.

This clone was picked up one time. CDR3 amino acids: CASSLGTLSTGLHRDTQYF. The CDR3, as DNA: TGTGCCAGCAGCTTAGGTACCCTATCAACAGGCCTGCATAGGGATACGCAGTATTTT. The chain joins TRBV11-2 to TRBJ2-3; D possibly corresponds to TRBD1 (5 bases). This CDR3 comprises 19 residues. Germline V gene sequence: CDR1 SGHAT, CDR2 FQNNGV. V lost 1 base, J lost 6 bases, and 26 bases lay in between.

This clone was recorded a few times. This chain uses TRBV7-8 with TRBJ2-4, with a possible D match to TRBD2 (6 bases). This CDR3 region has 15 residues. Germline assignment: CDR1 SGHVS and CDR2 FQNEAQ. V lost 2 bases, J lost 8 bases, and 16 bases lay in between. CDR3 amino acids: CASSLSNVRRDIQYF. Here the CDR3 DNA reads TGTGCCAGCAGCTTATCTAACGTCCGGAGGGACATTCAGTACTTC. The complete variable domain, with remaining parts taken from reference TRBV7-8 and TRBJ2-4, reads GAGVSQSPRYKVAKRGQDVALRCDPISGHVSLFWYQQALGQGPEFLTYFQNEAQLDKSGLPSDRFFAERPEGSVSTLKIQRTQQEDSAVYLCASSLSNVRRDIQYFGAGTRLSVL.

The chain joins TRBV28 to TRBJ1-5, with D tentatively TRBD1 (6 bases). From germline, CDR1 is MDHEN and CDR2 SYDVKM. The CDR3 spans 15 residues. Trimming pared 2 bases from V and 3 bases from J, leaving 11 bases between. CDR3 DNA sequence: TGTGCCAGCAGTTTAGGGTGGACAGTCAATCAGCCCCAGCATTTT. This translates into CASSLGWTVNQPQHF.

This clone was observed many times. V is TRBV4-3 and J is TRBJ2-5; 8 positions match TRBD1. The CDR3 totals 14 residues. Germline-derived CDR1 and CDR2 are LGHNA and YSLEER. V dropped 5 bases and J dropped 4; count of bases not matched to a gene: 6. CDR3 DNA sequence: TGCGCCAGCAGCTTCCGGGACAGGCCAGAGACCCAGTACTTC. Protein sequence: CASSFRDRPETQYF.

This sequence joins TRBV19 and TRBJ1-1; 7 bases match TRBD1. This CDR3 spans 16 amino acids. With V trimmed by 7 bases and J by 4 bases, 15 bases remained unmatched. Germline V gives CDR1 LNHDA, CDR2 SQIVND (reference sequence). CDR3 loop: CASTVGRGVEGTEAFF. The CDR3 DNA reads as TGTGCCAGTACCGTCGGCAGGGGGGTTGAGGGCACTGAAGCTTTCTTT.

This sequence joins TRBV19 and TRBJ2-7; 9 nucleotides line up with TRBD1. V shed 5 bases and J 4 bases; nucleotides not matched to a gene: 6. Germline CDR1 and CDR2: LNHDA and SQIVND (reference sequence). The CDR3 sequence is 14 residues long. The CDR3 spells CASSLGTGRYEQYF. CDR3 sequence (DNA): TGTGCCAGTAGTCTCGGGACAGGGCGATACGAGCAGTACTTC.

The chain uses TRBV19 and TRBJ1-5; 9 bases agree with TRBD1. V gave up 7 bases and J gave up 4 bases; unmatched junction bases: 8. The CDR3 is 15 amino acids. Germline values: CDR1 LNHDA, CDR2 SQIVND (reference sequence). DNA for the CDR3: TGTGCCAGTACCCTCCGGGACAGGGAGAATCAGCCCCAGCATTTT. Amino acids: CASTLRDRENQPQHF.

The chain employs TRBV7-8 and TRBJ2-5, with a tentative D call TRBD2 (7 bases). The CDR3 has 14 amino acids. Germline-derived CDR1 and CDR2 are SGHVS and FQNEAQ. The V end lost 5 bases, the J end lost 4 bases, and 14 bases lay between the germline ends. CDR3 sequence (DNA): TGTGCCAGCAGCCGAGGGGGGGTCGCAGAGACCCAGTACTTC. Its protein product is CASSRGGVAETQYF. The full variable domain, with the rest looked up from reference TRBV7-8 and TRBJ2-5, is GAGVSQSPRYKVAKRGQDVALRCDPISGHVSLFWYQQALGQGPEFLTYFQNEAQLDKSGLPSDRFFAERPEGSVSTLKIQRTQQEDSAVYLCASSRGGVAETQYFGPGTRLLVL.

This clone was seen repeatedly, ten times or more. The chain recombines TRBV6-1 with TRBJ1-4; D call uncertain. This CDR3 contains 14 residues. The germline V gene has CDR1 MNHNS and CDR2 SASEGT. Between the trimmed V and J ends, which lost 2 bases and 8 bases, there was a span of 12 bases. This chain's CDR3 is CASSELSSGEKLFF. The DNA for the CDR3 is TGTGCCAGCAGTGAACTGTCTTCAGGAGAAAAACTGTTTTTT.

The J gene is TRBJ2-1, the V gene TRBV7-3, with D possibly matching TRBD1 (5 bases). V was trimmed by 4 bases and J by 0 bases, leaving 19 bases between them. The CDR3 contains 18 residues. CDR1 is SGHTA and CDR2 is FQGTGA in the germline V gene. The CDR3 nucleotides are TGTGCCAGCAGCTCCCTCCCGCGACAGAAAAGCTCCTACAATGAGCAGTTCTTC. Amino acid sequence: CASSSLPRQKSSYNEQFF. Combining the CDR3 with reference TRBV7-3 and TRBJ2-1 gives the whole variable domain GAGVSQTPSNKVTEKGKYVELRCDPISGHTALYWYRQSLGQGPEFLIYFQGTGAADDSGLPNDRFFAVRPEGSVSTLKIQRTERGDSAVYLCASSSLPRQKSSYNEQFFGPGTRLTVL.

This clone has only one observation. The chain is built from TRBV6-6 and TRBJ1-2, with 7 bases lining up with TRBD1. J was trimmed by 3 bases and V by 2 bases; bases with no gene match: 3. This CDR3 spans 14 amino acids. Germline assignment: CDR1 MNHNY and CDR2 SVGAGI (reference sequence). CDR3 loop: CASSYLGTDYGYTF. The CDR3 bases are TGTGCCAGCAGTTACCTCGGGACAGACTATGGCTACACCTTC.

The chain is built from TRBV19 and TRBJ2-5; 9 bases are shared with TRBD1. After removal of 4 bases from V and 5 bases from J, the junction contained 5 bases not matched to a gene. This CDR3 has 14 residues. CDR1 is LNHDA and CDR2 is SQIVND in the germline V gene (reference sequence). The CDR3 coding sequence is TGTGCCAGTAGTACTAACAGGGGGCGGGAGACCCAGTACTTC. Its protein is CASSTNRGRETQYF.

This chain uses TRBV4-2 with TRBJ2-1, with 15 nucleotides matching TRBD2. The germline V gene encodes CDR1 LGHNA and CDR2 YNFKEQ. CDR3 length: 20 amino acids. The trim removed 3 bases at V and 1 base at J, leaving 10 bases unmatched. The CDR3 bases are TGTGCCAGCAGCCACTTCAGGACTAGCGGGAGGGCCGGGTCCTACAATGAGCAGTTCTTC. Its translation: CASSHFRTSGRAGSYNEQFF.

V is TRBV28 and J is TRBJ1-3; D is unclear. Per germline, CDR1 MDHEN and CDR2 SYDVKM. CDR3 length: 14 amino acids. V lost 6 bases, J lost 1 base, and 10 bases lay in between. CDR3 protein: CASRAGLSGNTIYF. In DNA form, the CDR3 reads TGTGCCAGCAGAGCCGGACTATCTGGAAACACCATATATTTT.

The V call is TRBV30, the J call TRBJ1-5; no firm D call. The V and J ends lost 1 base and 0 bases respectively, with 13 bases between them. Germline V CDR1 and CDR2: GTSNPN, SVGIG (reference sequence). The CDR3 contains 16 residues. CDR3 DNA: TGTGCCTGGAGTGGGGGAGCGGGGAATAGCAATCAGCCCCAGCATTTT. Its protein product is CAWSGGAGNSNQPQHF.

This rearrangement joins TRBV6-6 to TRBJ2-7, with D possibly matching TRBD1 (6 bases). V was trimmed by 5 bases and J by 7 bases, leaving 15 bases between them. The CDR3 runs 13 residues. CDR1 and CDR2 (germline): MNHNY, SVGAGI (reference sequence). CDR3 nucleotides: TGTGCCAGCAGTACGATACAGGGTAGGGAGCAGTACTTC. Its translation: CASSTIQGREQYF.

CDR3 in amino acids: CASSPNPGNTDTQYF. The CDR3 DNA follows: TGTGCCAGCTCACCAAATCCGGGAAACACAGATACGCAGTATTTT. The gene calls are TRBV18 and TRBJ2-3, with D possibly matching TRBD2 (5 bases). Germline V gene lookup returns CDR1 KGHSH and CDR2 LQKENI. The CDR3 is 15 residues long. Between the trimmed V and J ends, which lost 2 bases and 2 bases, there was a span of 11 bases. The full variable domain, in which reference TRBV18 and TRBJ2-3 provide the parts outside the CDR3, is NAGVMQNPRHLVRRRGQEARLRCSPMKGHSHVYWYRQLPEEGLKFMVYLQKENIIDESGMPKERFSAEFPKEGPSILRIQQVVRGDSAAYFCASSPNPGNTDTQYFGPGTRLTVL.